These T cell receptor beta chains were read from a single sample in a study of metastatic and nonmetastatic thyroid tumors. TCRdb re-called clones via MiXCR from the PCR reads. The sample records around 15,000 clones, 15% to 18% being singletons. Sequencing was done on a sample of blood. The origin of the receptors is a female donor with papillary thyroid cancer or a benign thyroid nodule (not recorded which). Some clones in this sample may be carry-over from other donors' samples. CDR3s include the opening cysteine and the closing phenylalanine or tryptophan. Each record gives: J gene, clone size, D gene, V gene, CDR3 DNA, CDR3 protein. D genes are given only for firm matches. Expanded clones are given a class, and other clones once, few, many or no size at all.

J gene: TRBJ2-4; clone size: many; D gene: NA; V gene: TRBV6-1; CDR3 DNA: TGTGCCAGCAGTGACGCGGGCCGGGAGAACATTCAGTACTTC; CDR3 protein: CASSDAGRENIQYF
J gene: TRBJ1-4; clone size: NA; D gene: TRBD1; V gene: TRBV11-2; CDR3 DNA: TGTGCCAGCAGCTTCTCGGGACAGGGAAGAGGAACTAATGAAAAACTGTTTTTT; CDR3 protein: CASSFSGQGRGTNEKLFF
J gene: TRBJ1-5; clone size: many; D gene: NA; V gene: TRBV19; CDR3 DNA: TGTGCCACAATGGGGCAGGGATCGAACAATCAGCCCCAGCATTTT; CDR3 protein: CATMGQGSNNQPQHF
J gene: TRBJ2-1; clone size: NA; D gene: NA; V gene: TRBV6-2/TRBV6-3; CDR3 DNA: TGTGCCAGCAGGCGGGATTATACCTACAATGAGCAGTTCTTC; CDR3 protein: CASRRDYTYNEQFF
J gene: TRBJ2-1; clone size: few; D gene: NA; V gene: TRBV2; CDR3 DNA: TGTGCCAGCAGTGAGACTAGCTCCTACAATGAGCAGTTCTTC; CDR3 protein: CASSETSSYNEQFF
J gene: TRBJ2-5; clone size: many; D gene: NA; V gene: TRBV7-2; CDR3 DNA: TGTGCCAGCAGCTTACAACTGGGCAAACAAGAGACCCAGTACTTC; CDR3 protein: CASSLQLGKQETQYF
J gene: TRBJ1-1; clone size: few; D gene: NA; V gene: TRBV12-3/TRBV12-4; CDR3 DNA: TGTGCCAGCAGCTATCTGTCGATGAACACTGAAGCTTTCTTT; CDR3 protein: CASSYLSMNTEAFF
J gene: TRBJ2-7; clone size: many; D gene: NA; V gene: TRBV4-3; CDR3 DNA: TGCGCCAGCAGCCAAGCGGGTCAGGGGGAGCAGTACTTC; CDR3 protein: CASSQAGQGEQYF
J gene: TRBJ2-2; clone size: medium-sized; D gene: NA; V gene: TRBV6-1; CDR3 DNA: TGTGCCAGCAGGAGGGAAACCAGTTGGGACACCGGGGAGCTGTTTTTT; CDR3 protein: CASRRETSWDTGELFF
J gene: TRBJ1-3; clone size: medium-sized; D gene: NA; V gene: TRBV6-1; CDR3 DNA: TGTGCCAGCAGTCCCTCGTTGGGGGGCGGAAACACCATATATTTT; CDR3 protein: CASSPSLGGGNTIYF
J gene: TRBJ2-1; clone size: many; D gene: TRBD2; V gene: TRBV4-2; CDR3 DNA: TGTGCCAGCAGCCCTCCTCCGGGACTAGCGGGGGCCCATTACAATGAGCAGTTCTTC; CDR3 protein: CASSPPPGLAGAHYNEQFF
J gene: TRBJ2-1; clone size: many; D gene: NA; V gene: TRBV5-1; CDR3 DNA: TGCGCCAGCAGCTTGGAACCCAGTGGTGAGCAGTTCTTC; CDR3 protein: CASSLEPSGEQFF
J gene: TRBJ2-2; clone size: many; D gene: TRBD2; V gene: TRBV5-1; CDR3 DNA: TGCGCCAGCAGCCGAAAACTAGCGGGAGCGGTAGGTGGGGAGCTGTTTTTT; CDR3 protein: CASSRKLAGAVGGELFF
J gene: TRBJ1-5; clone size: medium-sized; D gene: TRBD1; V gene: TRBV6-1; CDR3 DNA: TGTGCCAGCAGTTCCAGGACAGGGATTGCCCAGCCCCAGCATTTT; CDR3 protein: CASSSRTGIAQPQHF
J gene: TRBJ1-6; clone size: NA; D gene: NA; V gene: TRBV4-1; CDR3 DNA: TGCGCCAGCAGCCAAGAAGGCAGGGTTGGGTCACCCCTCCACTTT; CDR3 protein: CASSQEGRVGSPLHF
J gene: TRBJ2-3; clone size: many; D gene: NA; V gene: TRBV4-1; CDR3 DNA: TGCGCCAGCAGCCAAGGGCCTTTGGCTCCCACTAGCACAGATACGCAGTATTTT; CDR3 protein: CASSQGPLAPTSTDTQYF
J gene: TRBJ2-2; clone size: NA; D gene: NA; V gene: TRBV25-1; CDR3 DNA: TGTGCCAGCAGCCTGGGGGAACAACTCAACTTCGCGAACACCGGTGAGCTGTTTTTT; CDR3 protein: CASSLGEQLNFANTGELFF
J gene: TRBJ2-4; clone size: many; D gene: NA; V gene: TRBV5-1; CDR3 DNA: TGCGCCAGCAGCGCCGGGACCGCGAACATTCAGTACTTC; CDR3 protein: CASSAGTANIQYF
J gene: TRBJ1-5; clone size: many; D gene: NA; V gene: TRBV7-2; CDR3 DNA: TGTGCCAGCAGCAAGGGTCCAGGGGTCAATCAGCCCCAGCATTTT; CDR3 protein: CASSKGPGVNQPQHF
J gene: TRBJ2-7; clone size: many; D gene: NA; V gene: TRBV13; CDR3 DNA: TGTGCCAGCAGCTCCGAGGACGGGACCTACGAGCAGTACTTC; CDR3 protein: CASSSEDGTYEQYF
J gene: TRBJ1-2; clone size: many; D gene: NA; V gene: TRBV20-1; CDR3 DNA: TGCAGTGCTAGGGGGATGGGAGGGGTTGATGGCTACACCTTC; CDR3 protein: CSARGMGGVDGYTF
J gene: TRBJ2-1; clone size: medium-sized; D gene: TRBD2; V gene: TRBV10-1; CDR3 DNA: TGCGCCAGCAGGCCGGGACTAGCGGCCAACAACAATGAGCAGTTCTTC; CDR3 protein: CASRPGLAANNNEQFF
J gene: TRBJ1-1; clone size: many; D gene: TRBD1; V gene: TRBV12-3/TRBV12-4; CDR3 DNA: TGTGCCAGCAGATCACAGGGGACTGAAGCTTTCTTT; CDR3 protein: CASRSQGTEAFF
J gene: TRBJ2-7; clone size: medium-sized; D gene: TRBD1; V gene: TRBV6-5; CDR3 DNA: TGTGCCAGCAGTTACTCTGGCGGGACAGGGGGCTACGAGCAGTACTTC; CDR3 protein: CASSYSGGTGGYEQYF
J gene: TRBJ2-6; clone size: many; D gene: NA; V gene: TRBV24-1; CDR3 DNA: TGTGCCACCAGTGCGAGCGGGGCCAACGTCCTGACTTTC; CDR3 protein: CATSASGANVLTF
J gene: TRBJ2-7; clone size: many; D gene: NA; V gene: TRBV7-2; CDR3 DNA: TGTGCCAGCAGCTTCGCAGCGGTAGGGTACGAGCAGTACTTC; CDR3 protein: CASSFAAVGYEQYF
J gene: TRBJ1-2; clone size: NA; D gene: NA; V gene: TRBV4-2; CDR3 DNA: TGTGCCAGCAGCCAAGATGAGGGGGGAAGCAGTAGCTACACCTTC; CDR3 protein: CASSQDEGGSSSYTF